The 24 T cell receptor beta chains in this list originate from one sample, sequenced in a study of T-cell reconstitution after alpha-beta-depleted transplantation in children. Unique molecular identifiers were used in preparing the TCRbeta library. TCRdb passed the PCR reads through MiXCR, listing each CDR3 protein once. The table shows about 110,000 distinct CDR3 sequences, with about a tenth occurring only once. Sequencing used PBMCs from the stem cell graft donor, obtained from the stem cell graft. These receptors came from a human donor who donated a stem cell graft to a child with acute lymphoblastic leukemia.

This clonotype was observed many times. The rearrangement joins TRBV27 to TRBJ2-2, with no clear D. Deletions cut 0 bases from V and 7 bases from J, with 12 bases between. CDR3 length: 15 amino acids. Germline-derived CDR1 and CDR2 are MNHEY and SMNVEV (reference sequence). The CDR3 spells CASSLSRVGSGELFF. CDR3 DNA: TGTGCCAGCAGTTTATCCCGAGTGGGTAGCGGGGAGCTGTTTTTT.

This clonotype was seen repeatedly, ten times or more. V usage is TRBV7-3 and J usage is TRBJ2-5; 15 bases match TRBD2. Trimming removed 2 bases from V and 2 bases from J; junction bases left unmatched: 3. Germline V gene data show CDR1 as SGHTA and CDR2 as FQGTGA. This CDR3 contains 17 residues. CDR3 nucleotides: TGTGCCAGCAGCTTACAGGGACTAGCGGGAGGTCAAGAGACCCAGTACTTC. This gives the protein CASSLQGLAGGQETQYF. The full variable domain, rest sourced from reference TRBV7-3 and TRBJ2-5, is GAGVSQTPSNKVTEKGKYVELRCDPISGHTALYWYRQSLGQGPEFLIYFQGTGAADDSGLPNDRFFAVRPEGSVSTLKIQRTERGDSAVYLCASSLQGLAGGQETQYFGPGTRLLVL.

This clonotype was counted at least ten times. This chain links TRBV24-1 with TRBJ2-1; TRBD2 matches 11 bases. The CDR3 loop spans 18 amino acids. The J segment lost 0 bases and the V segment lost 4 bases, leaving 7 bases of the junction unmatched. The germline V gene has CDR1 KGHDR and CDR2 SFDVKD. This CDR3 reads CATSEPTSGGSSYNEQFF. The CDR3 coding sequence is TGTGCCACCAGTGAGCCTACTAGCGGGGGAAGCTCCTACAATGAGCAGTTCTTC.

This clonotype was observed at least ten times. CDR3 nucleotide sequence: TGCGCCAGCAGCTTGGGATTGGGCCGGGACACTGAAGCTTTCTTT. Translated, it gives CASSLGLGRDTEAFF. The gene calls are TRBV5-1 and TRBJ1-1; D is uncertain. Germline V gene data show CDR1 as SGHRS and CDR2 as YFSETQ. This CDR3 has 15 residues. Trimming took off 0 bases at V and 3 bases at J, with 12 bases between the two ends.

The table lists this clonotype with many counts. The rearrangement joins TRBV9 to TRBJ1-1; perhaps TRBD1 as D (5 bases). This CDR3 region has 14 residues. Trimming left V 4 bases short and J 1 base short, with 11 bases between. CDR1 and CDR2 (germline): SGDLS, YYNGEE. CDR3 loop: CASSLQTENTEAFF. In nucleotides, the CDR3 is TGTGCCAGCAGCCTCCAGACAGAGAACACTGAAGCTTTCTTT. The full variable domain, its missing parts supplied by reference TRBV9 and TRBJ1-1, is DSGVTQTPKHLITATGQRVTLRCSPRSGDLSVYWYQQSLDQGLQFLIQYYNGEERAKGNILERFSAQQFPDLHSELNLSSLELGDSALYFCASSLQTENTEAFFGQGTRLTVV.

This clonotype was seen ten or more times. The gene calls are TRBV7-9 and TRBJ2-2; D may be TRBD2 (5 bases). V gave up 4 bases and J gave up 6 bases, with 15 bases separating them. CDR3 length: 15 residues. CDR1 and CDR2 (germline): SEHNR, FQNEAQ (reference sequence). DNA for the CDR3: TGTGCCAGCAGCTCCCGGCGGCAGGAGGCCGGGGAGCTGTTTTTT. Its protein is CASSSRRQEAGELFF.

This clonotype was observed at least ten times. The chain combines TRBV11-2 with TRBJ2-6; D possibly uses TRBD1 or TRBD2 (6 bases each). The germline gives CDR1 SGHAT, CDR2 FQNNGV. This CDR3 comprises 16 residues. V was pared by 2 bases and J by 4 bases, with 12 bases between. CDR3: CASSLPRGAGANVLTF. CDR3 sequence (DNA): TGTGCCAGCAGCTTACCGAGGGGGGCCGGGGCCAACGTCCTGACTTTC.

The table lists this clonotype with many counts. The V call is TRBV10-3, the J call TRBJ2-5; possible D gene TRBD1, 6 bases. Germline lookup yields CDR1 ENHRY and CDR2 SYGVKD. The V and J ends lost 4 bases and 5 bases respectively, with 14 bases between them. This CDR3 has 14 amino acids. The CDR3, as DNA: TGTGCCATCAGTGGTCAGGGCCAGGGGGAGACCCAGTACTTC. It translates to CAISGQGQGETQYF.

This clonotype was counted many times. This chain links TRBV20-1 with TRBJ2-5, with no clear D. The CDR3 consists of 11 residues. From germline, CDR1 is DFQATT and CDR2 SNEGSKA (reference sequence). The ends were cut back, 7 bases at V and 2 bases at J, with 8 bases in the middle. The CDR3 spells CSGHIQETQYF. Here the CDR3 DNA reads TGCAGTGGACATATACAAGAGACCCAGTACTTC.

This clonotype was counted at least ten times. The chain couples TRBV27 to TRBJ1-6; maybe TRBD1 (5 bases). V was pared by 5 bases and J by 7 bases, with 15 bases between. In germline, CDR1 is MNHEY, CDR2 SMNVEV (reference sequence). The CDR3 has 15 residues. This chain's CDR3 is CASSPTTVTNSPLHF. DNA for the CDR3: TGTGCCAGCAGTCCCACGACAGTAACCAATTCACCCCTCCACTTT.

This clonotype was counted ten times or more. DNA of the CDR3: TGTGCCAGCAGTTACCCAGGGGGCGAGAACACTGAAGCTTTCTTT. Its protein product is CASSYPGGENTEAFF. The gene calls are TRBV6-2 or TRBV6-3 and TRBJ1-1; 8 bases align to TRBD1. This CDR3 contains 15 residues. V trimming: 2 bases; J trimming: 1 base; junction bases outside the gene matches: 3. Germline V gene sequence: CDR1 MNHEY, CDR2 SVGEGT.

This clonotype has at least ten counts. The gene calls are TRBV7-9 and TRBJ1-2, with 7 bases fitting TRBD1. Germline V gene data show CDR1 as SEHNR and CDR2 as FQNEAQ (reference sequence). The CDR3 is 13 residues long. Unmatched junction bases numbered 1, after V lost 3 bases and J lost 3 bases. CDR3 nucleotide sequence: TGTGCCAGCAGCTTCGGGACAGACTATGGCTACACCTTC. This gives the protein CASSFGTDYGYTF. Together with reference TRBV7-9 and TRBJ1-2, the CDR3 gives the full variable domain: DTGVSQNPRHKITKRGQNVTFRCDPISEHNRLYWYRQTLGQGPEFLTYFQNEAQLEKSRLLSDRFSAERPKGSFSTLEIQRTEQGDSAMYLCASSFGTDYGYTFGSGTRLTVV.

With respect to this clonotype: A much larger clone differs by one base, so this may be a read error. The V call is TRBV20-1, the J call TRBJ2-5; TRBD2 might be the D (6 bases). V was pared by 0 bases and J by 1 base, with 15 bases between. The CDR3 is 16 residues long. The germline gives CDR1 DFQATT, CDR2 SNEGSKA (reference sequence). The CDR3 here is CSARDPGGISQETQYF. In DNA form, the CDR3 reads TGCAGTGCTAGAGATCCTGGGGGGATCTCCCAAGAGACCCAGTACTTC.

This clonotype was counted many times. The CDR3 loop reads CASSLAATNEKLFF. DNA for the CDR3: TGTGCCAGCAGCTTAGCAGCAACTAATGAAAAACTGTTTTTT. The chain couples TRBV7-2 to TRBJ1-4; D remains unclear. CDR1 is SGHTA and CDR2 is FQGNSA in the germline V gene. This CDR3 has 14 amino acids. Trimming removed 0 bases from V and 0 bases from J, with 2 bases in between.

This clonotype was seen ten or more times. This sequence joins TRBV6-5 and TRBJ1-1; D ambiguous. Per the germline V gene, CDR1 is MNHEY and CDR2 is SVGAGI. Trimming left V 5 bases short and J 10 bases short, with 14 bases between. CDR3 length: 12 residues. This CDR3 is CASSLPGQGAFF. The CDR3 region has the DNA TGTGCCAGCAGTCTCCCGGGTCAAGGAGCTTTCTTT.

The table lists this clonotype with many counts. For the CDR3, the DNA is TGTGCCAGCAGCGTTAGCGGGTTTACCAATGAGCAGTTCTTC. It is translated as CASSVSGFTNEQFF. The rearrangement links TRBV9 to TRBJ2-1, with TRBD2 matching 7 bases. CDR3 size: 14 residues. Germline V gene data show CDR1 as SGDLS and CDR2 as YYNGEE. Trimming removed 2 bases from V and 6 bases from J; junction bases left unmatched: 5.

This clonotype turned up a few times. The chain is built from TRBV4-2 and TRBJ2-3; 8 positions match TRBD2. Germline V gene lookup returns CDR1 LGHNA and CDR2 YNFKEQ. The CDR3 is made up of 17 amino acids. J was trimmed by 8 bases and V by 3 bases; bases with no gene match: 16. The CDR3 region has the DNA TGTGCCAGCAGCCAGAGAGGGGGAGCGGGAGCGCAGGTTACGCAGTATTTT. Translation: CASSQRGGAGAQVTQYF.

This clonotype has a count of ten or more. This chain links TRBV7-8 with TRBJ2-5, with D unresolved. The CDR3 has 13 residues. Trimming cost V 2 bases and J 1 base, with 5 bases left between them. CDR1 and CDR2 (germline): SGHVS, FQNEAQ. The CDR3 sequence: CASSLRFQETQYF. DNA of the CDR3: TGTGCCAGCAGCTTAAGGTTCCAAGAGACCCAGTACTTC.

In its sample, this clonotype was seen many times. The chain is built from TRBV7-9 and TRBJ2-1; D possibly uses TRBD1 or TRBD2 (5 bases each). V gave up 5 bases and J gave up 6 bases, with 20 bases separating them. CDR3 size: 16 residues. The V gene's germline CDR1 is SEHNR and CDR2 FQNEAQ (reference sequence). CDR3 sequence (DNA): TGTGCCAGCAGCCTCGCGAGGGGTAGTCAGGGCAATGAGCAGTTCTTC. The encoded protein is CASSLARGSQGNEQFF. Complete variable domain (other parts from reference TRBV7-9 and TRBJ2-1): DTGVSQNPRHKITKRGQNVTFRCDPISEHNRLYWYRQTLGQGPEFLTYFQNEAQLEKSRLLSDRFSAERPKGSFSTLEIQRTEQGDSAMYLCASSLARGSQGNEQFFGPGTRLTVL.

This clonotype was counted a few times. The chain couples TRBV7-9 to TRBJ1-3, with D hard to call. V was clipped by 2 bases and J by 1 base, with 15 bases between them. CDR3 size: 17 residues. Per germline, CDR1 SEHNR and CDR2 FQNEAQ (reference sequence). The CDR3 reads CASSLLSGPRSGNTIYF. The DNA of the CDR3 is TGTGCCAGCAGCTTATTGAGCGGGCCGAGATCTGGAAACACCATATATTTT.

The chain combines TRBV7-9 with TRBJ2-1, with 9 bases aligning to TRBD2. CDR1 and CDR2 from the germline V gene are SEHNR and FQNEAQ (reference sequence). The CDR3 is 15 residues long. V dropped 5 bases and J dropped 10; count of bases not matched to a gene: 12. The CDR3 bases are TGTGCCAGCAGCGGGCTAGCGGGACCTACAAGCGAGCAGTTCTTC. Encoded protein: CASSGLAGPTSEQFF.

This clonotype was seen at least ten times. The genes are TRBV3-1 and TRBJ2-2; D gene unclear. From germline, CDR1 is LGHDT and CDR2 YNNKEL (reference sequence). V shed 4 bases and J shed 6 bases, with 12 bases lying between them. The CDR3 is made up of 14 amino acids. CDR3 DNA: TGTGCCAGCAGCCCCAGCTATCTGTCCGGGGAGCTGTTTTTT. This sequence encodes CASSPSYLSGELFF.

This clonotype came up many times. J is TRBJ1-1 and V is TRBV7-2; possible D gene TRBD1, 6 bases. This CDR3 region has 15 residues. CDR1 and CDR2 from the germline V gene are SGHTA and FQGNSA. Trimming took off 4 bases at V and 1 base at J, with 13 bases between the two ends. CDR3 nucleotides: TGTGCCAGCAGCTCCTTAGGGGGTAGGAACACTGAAGCTTTCTTT. Translation gives CASSSLGGRNTEAFF.

This clonotype was seen many times. The CDR3 spells CATSRVAGRGTEAFF. CDR3 nucleotide sequence: TGTGCCACCAGCAGAGTCGCAGGGAGGGGCACTGAAGCTTTCTTT. This chain uses TRBV15 with TRBJ1-1; D is perhaps TRBD1 (5 bases). The germline V gene encodes CDR1 LNHNV and CDR2 YYDKDF (reference sequence). V was trimmed by 1 base and J by 4 bases, leaving 13 bases between them. The CDR3 is 15 residues long.